This T cell receptor beta chain was sequenced during a study of T cell responses to AZD1222 COVID-19 vaccine. Study at large: Some second doses came at about 4 weeks and others at about 12 weeks; these were pooled. Study results and limitations: White British donors predominated, females outnumbered males, and clonal diversity was possibly underestimated.

The data were produced by immunoSEQ multiplex PCR, yet TCRdb's version contains in-frame clones alone and is incomplete. The table lists around 120,000 clones, roughly 91% of them singletons. The V gene's germline CDR1 is LNHDA and CDR2 SQIVND (reference sequence). The CDR3 has 17 residues. Germline trimming cut 5 bases from V and 0 bases from J; bases unmatched to any gene: 9. Regarding this clone: As yet, its antigen is unknown.

The clonotype comes from an adult in good health. The starting material was peripheral blood, obtained on day 0 of AZD1222 vaccination. V and J are TRBV19 and TRBJ2-1; 8 nucleotides agree with TRBD1. CDR3 bases: TGTGCCAGTAGTGACAGGGGAAGGGGATACTCCTACAATGAGCAGTTCTTC. Translating gives CASSDRGRGYSYNEQFF.